This is a list of T cell receptor beta chains from one sample in a study of regulatory T cells in long-lasting Graves disease. Each CDR3 protein gets one entry after TCRdb re-called the multiplex PCR reads with MiXCR. This table has roughly 250,000 distinct CDR3 sequences, 15% to 20% appearing once. These data were likewise used in another study, on T cells in Graves' hyperthyroidism and ophthalmopathy.

This specimen consisted of peripheral blood mononuclear cells (PBMCs), obtained at new diagnosis, from a patient treated with antithyroid drugs. These TCRs come from a woman aged 25 to 45 with Graves disease. Each CDR3 is given with its conserved first and last residue. The D gene is left open where the match is weak. Some rows have no size entry. The others give once, few or many, or a class for an expanded clone.

V gene	J gene	D gene	clone size	CDR3 DNA	CDR3 protein
TRBV12-3/TRBV12-4	TRBJ1-1	NA	many	TGTGCCAGCAGTTTTGAGGGTTTTGGCACTGAAGCTTTCTTT	CASSFEGFGTEAFF
TRBV6-1	TRBJ2-7	TRBD1	many	TGTGCCAGCAGTGAAGCAGGGACAGCCTACGAGCAGTACTTC	CASSEAGTAYEQYF
TRBV6-1	TRBJ2-7	TRBD1	many	TGTGCCAGCCGGGACAGGGACTACGAGCAGTACTTC	CASRDRDYEQYF
TRBV7-8	TRBJ1-5	NA	many	TGTGCCAGCAGCTGGGCCTCGGGAGGGAGTCAGCCCCAGCATTTT	CASSWASGGSQPQHF
TRBV12-5	TRBJ1-3	NA	NA	TGTGCTAGTGGTTTGGTACGGGTGGGACGGGACTCTGGAAACACCATATATTTT	CASGLVRVGRDSGNTIYF
TRBV3-1	TRBJ1-2	TRBD1	many	TGTGCCAGCAGCCAAACTGGGGACAGCTACTACTATGGCTACACCTTC	CASSQTGDSYYYGYTF
TRBV7-2	TRBJ1-2	TRBD1	once	TGTGCCAGCAGCCAACGCTCGGGACAGTATGGCTACACCTTC	CASSQRSGQYGYTF
TRBV5-1	TRBJ2-5	TRBD2	few	TGCGCCAGCAGCACCGGACTAGCGGGGGGTCTTACAGAGACCCAGTACTTC	CASSTGLAGGLTETQYF
TRBV20-1	TRBJ2-7	TRBD2	NA	TGCAGTGCTGGGGGGGGGACCCACGAGCAGTACTTC	CSAGGGTHEQYF
TRBV19	TRBJ1-2	TRBD1	NA	TGTGCCAGTACCAACCCTCCCGACAGGGCCTATGGCTACACCTTC	CASTNPPDRAYGYTF
TRBV6-4	TRBJ2-1	NA	few	TGTGCCAGCAGTGACTTTGGGGAGCAGTTCTTC	CASSDFGEQFF
TRBV19	TRBJ2-7	TRBD1	NA	TGTGCCAGTCGAGAAGGGACAGGGGGCTCCTACGAGCAGTACTTC	CASREGTGGSYEQYF
TRBV2	TRBJ2-3	TRBD2	NA	TGTGCCAGCAGCAACACGAAGACTAGCGGGGGGCTCACAGATACGCAGTATTTT	CASSNTKTSGGLTDTQYF
TRBV5-4	TRBJ1-6	NA	many	TGTGCCAGCAGCTGGGAAAGGGGGAGTAATTCACCCCTCCACTTT	CASSWERGSNSPLHF
TRBV3-1	TRBJ1-2	NA	many	TGTGCCAGCAGCCTAGAGAGCGAGAGGGCGGACTATGGCTACACCTTC	CASSLESERADYGYTF
TRBV6-1	TRBJ1-1	NA	many	TGTGCCAGCAGAGACCAGGCCAAGGGCACTGAAGCTTTCTTT	CASRDQAKGTEAFF
TRBV4-1	TRBJ2-3	NA	many	TGCGCCAGCAGCCAAGCAAGGCTAGCCTTTACAGATACGCAGTATTTT	CASSQARLAFTDTQYF
TRBV7-2	TRBJ2-1	NA	many	TGTGCCAGCAGCTTAGAACCAGGCAGGTACAATGAGCAGTTCTTC	CASSLEPGRYNEQFF
TRBV6-2/TRBV6-3	TRBJ2-7	NA	many	TGTGCCAGCAGTTCCGGGCCCTCCTACGAGCAGTACTTC	CASSSGPSYEQYF
TRBV4-2	TRBJ2-2	NA	many	TGTGCCAGCAGCCAATTGGGCAGGGGGGCCGGGGAGCTGTTTTTT	CASSQLGRGAGELFF
TRBV7-2	TRBJ2-7	TRBD1	many	TGTGCCAGCAGCTGGACAGGGCCATCTGACGAGCAGTACTTC	CASSWTGPSDEQYF
TRBV2	TRBJ2-2	NA	many	TGTGCCAGCAGTGCAGGGTTCACCGGGGAGCTGTTTTTT	CASSAGFTGELFF
TRBV12-5	TRBJ2-1	TRBD2	few	TGTGCTAGTGGTTCTAGCCTAGCGGGGGGGCTCAATGAGCAGTTCTTC	CASGSSLAGGLNEQFF
TRBV7-2	TRBJ2-4	NA	few	TGTGCCAGCAGCTGGGGTACAGAGGTAACCAAAAACATTCAGTACTTC	CASSWGTEVTKNIQYF
TRBV3-1	TRBJ2-7	NA	many	TGTGCCAGCAGCCAAAGGGCGGGGGCACAGCAGTACTTC	CASSQRAGAQQYF
TRBV6-4	TRBJ1-6	NA	many	TGTGCCAGCAGTGAGTCGGAGACTTCACCCCTCCACTTT	CASSESETSPLHF
TRBV28	TRBJ2-5	TRBD2	once	TGTGCCAGCAGTTCCTTTAGCGGGGTGACAGAGACCCAGTACTTC	CASSSFSGVTETQYF
TRBV5-1	TRBJ1-1	TRBD1	few	TGCGCCAGCAGCTCAGGACAGGCAACTGAAGCTTTCTTT	CASSSGQATEAFF
TRBV29-1	TRBJ2-5	TRBD2	NA	TGCAGCGTGCGGCGGGGGGGCCCAGAGACCCAGTACTTC	CSVRRGGPETQYF
TRBV6-1	TRBJ1-1	NA	many	TGCGCCAGCAGTGGCCCAGGGTTGGGGACTGAAGCTTTCTTT	CASSGPGLGTEAFF
TRBV20-1	TRBJ2-5	NA	many	TGCAGTGCTAGAGATCCGGTCCAGGGTCTGCGAGAGACCCAGTACTTC	CSARDPVQGLRETQYF
TRBV2	TRBJ2-5	NA	many	TGTGCCAGCGGCGGGACCCAGTACTTC	CASGGTQYF
TRBV5-4	TRBJ1-1	TRBD1	few	TGTGCCAGCAGCTTGGTAGCAGGGGGAGGTACTGAAGCTTTCTTT	CASSLVAGGGTEAFF
TRBV6-1	TRBJ1-5	NA	many	TGTGCCAGCAGTGAACTGGGGCCTCAGCCCCAGCATTTT	CASSELGPQPQHF
TRBV18	TRBJ1-1	NA	NA	TGTGCCAGCTCACCAGGGGCTGGGACTGAAGCTTTCTTT	CASSPGAGTEAFF
TRBV7-9	TRBJ1-4	NA	many	TGTGCCGCAGAGACCGATTCAACTAATGAAAAACTGTTTTTT	CAAETDSTNEKLFF
TRBV7-9	TRBJ2-3	NA	many	TGTGCCAGCAGCTTAGGAGTGGGAGGGCAGTATTTT	CASSLGVGGQYF
TRBV6-1	TRBJ1-6	NA	few	TGTGCCAGCAGACGGAATTCACCCCTCCACTTT	CASRRNSPLHF
TRBV14	TRBJ2-5	NA	many	TGTGCCAGCAGCCAAGCGGATATGGGGTATGGAGAGACCCAGTACTTC	CASSQADMGYGETQYF
TRBV3-1	TRBJ2-2	NA	many	TGTGCCAGCAGCCAAGTCCTTGCTATCCACACCGGGGAGCTGTTTTTT	CASSQVLAIHTGELFF
TRBV29-1	TRBJ2-7	NA	many	TGCAGCGTTACGCTGGAGGACGAGCAGTACTTC	CSVTLEDEQYF
TRBV10-1	TRBJ1-3	NA	many	NA	CASSTSAGNTIYF
TRBV7-8	TRBJ2-5	TRBD2	many	TGTGCCAGCAGTCTACCGGGACTAGCCCAAGAGACCCAGTACTTC	CASSLPGLAQETQYF
TRBV5-4	TRBJ1-1	NA	NA	TGTGCCAGCTCAAGGCCACCGAACACTGAAGCTTTCTTT	CASSRPPNTEAFF
TRBV3-1	TRBJ2-3	NA	many	TGTGCCAGCAGCCCGCTAGCGAGCCGGGATACGCAGTATTTT	CASSPLASRDTQYF
TRBV11-2	TRBJ1-1	NA	many	TGTGCCAGCAGCTTTTCAGGCACTGAAGCTTTCTTT	CASSFSGTEAFF
TRBV20-1	TRBJ2-2	TRBD1	many	TGCAGTGCTAGAGATCCAAGACAGGGGAAGTGGGAGCTGTTTTTT	CSARDPRQGKWELFF
TRBV18	TRBJ1-2	NA	many	TGTGCCAGCTCACGGCCTCCGGGCTACACCTTC	CASSRPPGYTF
TRBV7-9	TRBJ1-2	NA	many	TGTGCCAGCAGCTTAATCGGCTATGGCTACACCTTC	CASSLIGYGYTF
TRBV10-3	TRBJ2-3	NA	many	TGTGCCATCAGTGATTTCGGAAGGGACTCAGTACTCACAGATACGCAGTATTTT	CAISDFGRDSVLTDTQYF
TRBV12-5	TRBJ1-1	NA	many	TGTGCTAGTGGTTCAAATACAGGTGCCCGTTATAGTTTCACTGAAGCTTTCTTT	CASGSNTGARYSFTEAFF
TRBV6-5	TRBJ1-3	NA	many	TGTGCCAGCAGTTACTCGAGTCCCAACTCTGGAAACACCATATATTTT	CASSYSSPNSGNTIYF
TRBV9	TRBJ2-1	NA	NA	TGTGCCAGCAGCGTAGATGGGTCAGGGTGGTATGAGCAGTTCTTC	CASSVDGSGWYEQFF
TRBV5-4	TRBJ1-1	NA	many	TGCGCCAGCAGCCAAAGGGACATAGAGAACACTGAAGCTTTCTTT	CASSQRDIENTEAFF
TRBV11-1	TRBJ1-2	NA	many	TGTGCCAGCAGCCGATCTCCTCAGGGAAGAAGTGGCTACACCTTC	CASSRSPQGRSGYTF